Shown below are 29 T cell receptor beta chains from a single sample sequenced in a study of identical twins (TCRdb year 2016). Library preparation employed 5' RACE. Reads for this sample came from an Illumina HiSeq 2000. TCRdb's own reprocessing of the public reads used fastp at Q25 and MiXCR and kept productive beta chains. Each record represents a unique CDR3 protein, reported with the most common genes and DNA among its rows. The sample profile shows roughly 710,000 distinct CDR3 sequences; around 6% of them were found once. The top ten clonotypes cover 1.5% to 2% of the sample. The sample taken for sequencing was naive T cells sorted from blood. What the cell subset or site label conveys for this sample: cells isolated with a human naive T-cell isolation kit. The receptors were gathered from a man between 18 and 29 years old in good health.

The genes are TRBV7-9 and TRBJ2-1; 7 bases are shared with TRBD1. CDR1 is SEHNR, CDR2 FQNEAQ, per germline (reference sequence). The CDR3 is made up of 15 amino acids. The V segment lost 4 bases and the J segment 6 bases; nucleotides outside the gene matches: 9. Here the CDR3 DNA reads TGTGCCAGCAGCTCTACCGGGACAGAAGGCAATGAGCAGTTCTTC. Residues: CASSSTGTEGNEQFF.

This clonotype was picked up many times. This rearrangement joins TRBV5-5 to TRBJ1-5, with TRBD1 identical over 7 bases. Trimming at V came to 1 base and at J to 7 bases, leaving 8 bases not matched to a gene. Germline assignment: CDR1 SGHKS and CDR2 YYEKEE (reference sequence). The CDR3 sequence is 15 residues long. This CDR3 is CASSLNDRDGQPQHF. The CDR3 DNA is TGTGCCAGCAGCTTGAACGACAGGGACGGGCAGCCCCAGCATTTT. The complete variable domain, with remaining parts taken from reference TRBV5-5 and TRBJ1-5, reads DAGVTQSPTHLIKTRGQQVTLRCSPISGHKSVSWYQQVLGQGPQFIFQYYEKEERGRGNFPDRFSARQFPNYSSELNVNALLLGDSALYLCASSLNDRDGQPQHFGDGTRLSIL.

The chain recombines TRBV6-2 or TRBV6-3 with TRBJ2-1; TRBD2 aligns across 7 bases. The CDR3 contains 16 residues. With V trimmed by 1 base and J by 0 bases, 3 bases remained unmatched. Germline lookup yields CDR1 MNHEY and CDR2 SVGEGT. The CDR3 bases are TGTGCCAGCAGTTACTTAGGCGGGAGCTCCTACAATGAGCAGTTCTTC. It is translated as CASSYLGGSSYNEQFF.

This clonotype was observed a handful of times. This rearrangement joins TRBV6-1 to TRBJ2-2, with TRBD1 matching 10 bases. CDR1 and CDR2 from the germline V gene are MNHNS and SASEGT. With 7 bases clipped from V and 4 bases from J, the junction kept 3 bases outside the gene matches. CDR3 length: 14 residues. CDR3 amino acids: CASKGTGATGELFF. CDR3 bases: TGTGCCAGCAAGGGGACAGGGGCCACCGGGGAGCTGTTTTTT.

As to this clonotype: This sequence may be a read error, since a much larger clone differs from it by one base. The conserved final phenylalanine or tryptophan is absent from the CDR3, which likely points to a read error. V usage is TRBV29-1 and J usage is TRBJ2-3; TRBD2 might be the D (5 bases). This CDR3 is 14 amino acids long. V was shortened by 3 bases and J by 0 bases, with 10 bases between the two germline ends. Germline CDR1 is SQVTM and CDR2 is ANQGSEA. DNA of the CDR3: TGCAGCGTTGATCGGGGAGCAAGCACAGATACGCAGTATTCT. Protein product: CSVDRGASTDTQYS.

The V and J genes are TRBV11-2 and TRBJ2-1; 8 nucleotides line up with TRBD1. Per germline, CDR1 SGHAT and CDR2 FQNNGV. The junction had 15 bases not matched to a gene; V was cut back by 4 bases and J by 4 bases. The CDR3 sequence is 18 residues long. The CDR3 DNA reads as TGTGCCAGCAGCTCAGATTCCTTCAGGGGGCGTTTGTACAATGAGCAGTTCTTC. Translated: CASSSDSFRGRLYNEQFF.

This clonotype has a count of ten or more. The chain joins TRBV20-1 to TRBJ2-3, with 9 bases matching TRBD2. The CDR3 loop spans 15 amino acids. CDR1 is DFQATT, CDR2 SNEGSKA, per germline (reference sequence). J was trimmed by 2 bases and V by 8 bases; bases with no gene match: 11. CDR3 DNA sequence: TGCAGTCCAAGACTAGCGGAAAGCACCACAGATACGCAGTATTTT. Translated, it gives CSPRLAESTTDTQYF.

There are a few counts of this clonotype. The CDR3 spells CATSRERGTPDNEQFF. The CDR3 bases are TGTGCCACCAGCAGAGAACGCGGGACTCCTGACAATGAGCAGTTCTTC. The V and J genes are TRBV15 and TRBJ2-1; D may be TRBD2 (6 bases). The V end was cut by 0 bases, the J end by 5 bases, with 14 bases between. Per germline, CDR1 LNHNV and CDR2 YYDKDF (reference sequence). CDR3 length equals 16 residues.

The CDR3 sequence is CASSTLAGPRASTDTQYF. In nucleotides, the CDR3 is TGTGCCAGTAGTACCCTAGCGGGACCACGTGCTAGCACAGATACGCAGTATTTT. The chain joins TRBV19 to TRBJ2-3; 9 positions match TRBD2. The CDR3 is 18 residues long. With 4 bases clipped from V and 0 bases from J, the junction kept 11 bases outside the gene matches. Germline V lookup: CDR1 LNHDA, CDR2 SQIVND (reference sequence).

There are a few counts of this clonotype. CDR3 loop: CASTGAAKNIQYF. CDR3 DNA sequence: TGTGCCAGCACGGGGGCCGCCAAAAACATTCAGTACTTC. This sequence joins TRBV12-3 or TRBV12-4 and TRBJ2-4; either TRBD1 or TRBD2 may fit D (6 bases each). This CDR3 comprises 13 residues. V lost 7 bases, J lost 1 base, and 8 bases lay in between.

This clonotype was seen a few times. V gene TRBV15 combines with J gene TRBJ2-7; D uncertain. The CDR3 sequence is 17 residues long. V lost 0 bases and J 1 base, leaving 16 bases between the germline ends. Germline V lookup: CDR1 LNHNV, CDR2 YYDKDF (reference sequence). The CDR3 DNA reads as TGTGCCACCAGCAGAGATACAAGTTACGGCCGGTCCTACGAGCAGTACGTC. It specifies CATSRDTSYGRSYEQYV.

This clonotype was detected ten times or more. V usage is TRBV29-1 and J usage is TRBJ2-1, with 9 bases aligning to TRBD2. The junction had 11 bases not matched to a gene; V was cut back by 6 bases and J by 8 bases. The CDR3 contains 14 residues. The germline V gene encodes CDR1 SQVTM and CDR2 ANQGSEA. In DNA, the CDR3 is TGCAGCGTAGTCGTAGCGGGAGCGGGCGATGAGCAGTTCTTC. Translation: CSVVVAGAGDEQFF.

Comment on this clonotype: At one end, the junction sequence differs from germline, possibly due to a read error. The chain joins TRBV14 to TRBJ2-5, with TRBD2 matching 8 bases. This CDR3 has 11 residues. Germline V gene sequence: CDR1 SGHDN, CDR2 FVKESK. The CDR3 sequence: CASSPGGDQYF. DNA for the CDR3: TGTGCCAGCAGCCCCGGGGGGGATCAGTATTTC.

This clonotype was found a few times. J is TRBJ2-7 and V is TRBV7-6; 12 bases align to TRBD1. This CDR3 is 15 amino acids long. The germline V gene encodes CDR1 SGHVS and CDR2 FNYEAQ. The J segment lost 5 bases and the V segment lost 5 bases, leaving 7 bases of the junction unmatched. The CDR3 here is CASSRDRGRTHEQYF. Here the CDR3 DNA reads TGTGCCAGCAGCAGGGACAGGGGGCGAACCCACGAGCAGTACTTC.

This clonotype occurred a few times. The chain combines TRBV6-2 or TRBV6-3 with TRBJ2-3, with TRBD2 as a possible D gene (6 bases). Per germline, CDR1 MNHEY and CDR2 SVGEGT. The length of the CDR3 is 11 residues. Trimming took 5 bases from V and 7 from J, leaving 7 bases between them. In nucleotides, the CDR3 is TGTGCCAGCAGTAGCGGGTATACGCAGTATTTT. Translating gives CASSSGYTQYF.

This clonotype was detected a few times. The chain couples TRBV5-8 to TRBJ1-1; D perhaps matches TRBD1 (6 bases). The CDR3 covers 16 residues. With 2 bases removed from V and 0 bases from J, the gap between germline ends came to 14 bases. CDR1 and CDR2 from the germline V gene are SGHTS and YDEGEE. The CDR3 nucleotides read TGTGCCAGCAGCTTAGTACCGGACAGAATGAACACTGAAGCTTTCTTT. Its protein is CASSLVPDRMNTEAFF.

The sample holds a few counts of this clonotype. The chain has TRBV9 and TRBJ2-3; TRBD1 or TRBD2 may be the D gene (6 bases each). This CDR3 is 14 amino acids long. V was cut by 0 bases and J by 8 bases, with 13 bases left in between. Germline CDR1 reads SGDLS; CDR2 reads YYNGEE. CDR3 DNA: TGTGCCAGCAGCGTAGCTGGGGGGCAGGGTACGCAGTATTTT. It translates to CASSVAGGQGTQYF. The variable domain in full, completed from reference TRBV9 and TRBJ2-3, reads DSGVTQTPKHLITATGQRVTLRCSPRSGDLSVYWYQQSLDQGLQFLIQYYNGEERAKGNILERFSAQQFPDLHSELNLSSLELGDSALYFCASSVAGGQGTQYFGPGTRLTVL.

In this sample, this clonotype turned up a few times. The V call is TRBV6-1, the J call TRBJ1-3; D is uncertain. From germline, CDR1 is MNHNS and CDR2 SASEGT. The ends were cut back, 4 bases at V and 0 bases at J, with 7 bases in the middle. There are 14 residues in the CDR3. This CDR3 is CASSGGSSGNTIYF. The CDR3 DNA follows: TGTGCCAGCAGTGGGGGATCCTCTGGAAACACCATATATTTT.

In its sample, this clonotype was seen a few times. The chain combines TRBV24-1 with TRBJ2-6, with D possibly being TRBD1 (6 bases). The CDR3 contains 17 residues. The ends were cut back, 2 bases at V and 0 bases at J, with 10 bases in the middle. Germline CDR1 and CDR2: KGHDR and SFDVKD. CDR3 in DNA: TGTGCCACCAGTGATTCTGGACAGCACTCTGGGGCCAACGTCCTGACTTTC. It is translated as CATSDSGQHSGANVLTF.

The sample holds a few counts of this clonotype. This rearrangement joins TRBV7-9 to TRBJ2-5; possibly TRBD1 for D (6 bases). CDR3 length equals 15 residues. The ends were cut back, 4 bases at V and 4 bases at J, with 16 bases in the middle. The germline gives CDR1 SEHNR, CDR2 FQNEAQ (reference sequence). The CDR3 loop reads CASSSHRVRGETQYF. The CDR3 coding sequence is TGTGCCAGCAGCTCCCACAGGGTACGGGGAGAGACCCAGTACTTC. The complete variable domain, with remaining parts taken from reference TRBV7-9 and TRBJ2-5, reads DTGVSQNPRHKITKRGQNVTFRCDPISEHNRLYWYRQTLGQGPEFLTYFQNEAQLEKSRLLSDRFSAERPKGSFSTLEIQRTEQGDSAMYLCASSSHRVRGETQYFGPGTRLLVL.

The chain links TRBV6-1 to TRBJ2-1; no clear D gene. Germline CDR1 is MNHNS and CDR2 is SASEGT. CDR3 size: 14 residues. Trimming cost V 3 bases and J 5 bases, with 11 bases left between them. CDR3: CASSDPTHHNEQFF. For the CDR3, the DNA is TGTGCCAGCAGTGATCCGACTCACCACAATGAGCAGTTCTTC.

The chain uses TRBV3-1 and TRBJ2-3, with D unresolved. Trimming shortened V by 4 bases and J by 4 bases, and 12 bases separated the two germline ends. Per germline, CDR1 LGHDT and CDR2 YNNKEL (reference sequence). The CDR3 has 14 amino acids. The CDR3 is CASSPPFLPDTQYF. CDR3 DNA: TGTGCCAGCAGCCCCCCTTTCCTACCAGATACGCAGTATTTT.

This clonotype has only a few counts. CDR3 region: CASSGDRAGANVLTF. The DNA for the CDR3 is TGCGCCAGCAGCGGCGACAGGGCTGGGGCCAACGTCCTGACTTTC. This rearrangement joins TRBV5-1 to TRBJ2-6; TRBD1 matches at 7 bases. There are 15 residues in the CDR3. Germline CDR1 reads SGHRS; CDR2 reads YFSETQ. V shed 4 bases and J 2 bases; nucleotides not matched to a gene: 3.

This clonotype was detected many times. This chain connects TRBV12-3 or TRBV12-4 to TRBJ2-3, with D possibly TRBD2 on 6 matching bases. The CDR3 totals 15 residues. Between the trimmed V and J ends, which lost 3 bases and 3 bases, there was a span of 13 bases. CDR3 sequence: CASSFGGPRTDTQYF. In nucleotides, the CDR3 is TGTGCCAGCAGTTTCGGGGGACCCAGAACAGATACGCAGTATTTT.

This clonotype was counted many times. The CDR3 bases are TGCAGTGCTAGAGGTTCAGTTAACAATCAGCCCCAGCATTTT. It is translated as CSARGSVNNQPQHF. V gene TRBV20-1 combines with J gene TRBJ1-5; D remains ambiguous. Germline-derived CDR1 and CDR2 are DFQATT and SNEGSKA (reference sequence). Trimming left V 1 base short and J 3 bases short, with 10 bases between. The CDR3 is 14 amino acids.

In its sample, this clonotype was seen many times. This chain uses TRBV20-1 with TRBJ1-1, with TRBD1 matching over 8 bases. The ends lost 5 bases at V and 1 base at J; junction bases unmatched: 9. Germline V gene data show CDR1 as DFQATT and CDR2 as SNEGSKA (reference sequence). There are 15 residues in the CDR3. The CDR3 loop is CSAHGTGGRNTEAFF. CDR3 nucleotide sequence: TGCAGTGCTCACGGCACAGGGGGTAGGAACACTGAAGCTTTCTTT.

This clonotype was recorded many times. This chain joins TRBV12-5 and TRBJ2-1; 12 nucleotides line up with TRBD2. Germline CDR1 LGHNT, CDR2 FRNRAP. CDR3 length: 19 amino acids. Trimming cost V 5 bases and J 3 bases; bases outside gene matches: 14. The CDR3 DNA is TGTGCTAGTGGTAGTCCCATGCCTGGACTAGCGGGATTCTACAATGAGCAGTTCTTC. Translated: CASGSPMPGLAGFYNEQFF. Combining the CDR3 with reference TRBV12-5 and TRBJ2-1 gives the whole variable domain DARVTQTPRHKVTEMGQEVTMRCQPILGHNTVFWYRQTMMQGLELLAYFRNRAPLDDSGMPKDRFSAEMPDATLATLKIQPSEPRDSAVYFCASGSPMPGLAGFYNEQFFGPGTRLTVL.

This clonotype occurred many times. V and J are TRBV5-1 and TRBJ1-4, with D unclear. The V gene lost 1 base and the J gene lost 4 bases, with 8 bases spanning the gap. The CDR3 is made up of 14 amino acids. From germline, CDR1 is SGHRS and CDR2 YFSETQ. As DNA, the CDR3 is TGCGCCAGCAGCTTGTGGCAGGATAATGAAAAACTGTTTTTT. Translated, it gives CASSLWQDNEKLFF.

This clonotype has only one observation. Just one base apart from a much larger clone, this may be a read error. The V gene is TRBV7-2, the J gene TRBJ2-1, with D perhaps TRBD2 (5 bases). Trimming took off 8 bases at V and 6 bases at J, with 17 bases between the two ends. CDR3 length: 14 residues. Germline values: CDR1 SGHTA, CDR2 FQGNSA. Here the CDR3 reads CASGLSGSTNEQFF. CDR3 DNA: TGTGCCAGCGGGCTGTCGGGGTCCACCAATGAGCAGTTCTTC.